This T cell receptor beta chain was found in a study of shared clonotypes between healthy human individuals (dated by TCRdb to between 2020 and 2021). About the full investigation: A couple of women and three men aged 18 to 49 years were included in the cohort. To estimate repertoire size and how much clonotype sharing occurs between individuals, the study deeply sequenced the blood TCR repertoires of roughly 5 healthy adults. Different laboratories and diverse techniques were used to prepare libraries and sequence TCR repertoires, to increase sequencing depth and limit assay-specific biases. Per donor, leukapheresis produced somewhere between about 0.9 and 9.5 billion PBMCs.

Study-level results and caveats: Sampling was restricted to blood, and TCR repertoires in tissue are likely to differ from TCR repertoires in blood. The small number of donors limited the genetic and exposure-history diversity represented. Pairwise subsampling led to the expectation that sequencing depth would affect the degree of clonotype sharing among donors.

Using the deep immunoSEQ assay, TCR CDR3 regions were amplified from genomic DNA by multiplex PCR. For each cell subset, the extracted genomic DNA was distributed evenly across all wells of several immunoSEQ 96-well plates, and each plate served as one replicate. For unsorted PBMC, roughly 330 ng genomic DNA, equal to roughly 32,000 T cell genomes, was loaded into each replicate PCR. Ten immunoSEQ deep assay plates were used to sequence the unsorted PBMC genomic DNA. Purified libraries were quantified with a Qubit 3.0 fluorometer, sized on a Bioanalyzer 2100, and re-quantified with the KAPA Library Quantification kit. Every immunoSEQ 96-well plate was sequenced on a dedicated single-read 150-cycle Illumina NextSeq 550 flow cell. The paper's data handling went like this. Because the immunoSEQ output included only junctional sequences and no quality scores, the filtering could not be the same as the filtering used for full-length reads. Sequences were annotated with PyIR, a Python wrapper for IgBLAST v1.9, and V/J genes and CDR3 were assigned using IMGT germline references. Reads with weak V/J assignments (E-value above 1e-6), missing CDR3, stop codons, out-of-frame junctions, or ambiguous translated residues were removed. V3J clonotypes were defined as sequences sharing an identical inferred V gene, J gene, and CDR3 amino acid sequence. Percentage overlap between repertoires was calculated by dividing the number of shared unique clonotypes by the size of the smaller repertoire. Richness of each repertoire was evaluated using RTK rarefaction, the Chao1 estimator, and Recon v2.1 estimates of unobserved clonotypes. TCRdb took over this immuneACCESS table, retaining in-frame rearrangements with V and J assigned. Such tables are incomplete; in checked studies, under half of the missing clones stem from an unresolved V gene, and the remainder is unexplained. V and J calls and clone size are copied from that table; D and trimming were computed from the DNA. The sample includes 400,000 to 600,000 clones, with nearly 80% observed a single time. Together, the top ten hold 9.5% to 15% of the sample.

Looking up the germline V gene (reference sequence) yields CDR1 MNHEY and CDR2 SMNVEV. The CDR3 numbers 16 residues from cysteine through phenylalanine. Kept here is only the CDR3 DNA, which spans 48 bases and is read in frame from base 1. Trimming costs V 2 bases and J 5 bases, and their ends lie 16 bases apart. Turning to this clone: The clone's antigen remains unknown. No qualities accompany the bases; no much larger clone lies one base away.

The donors were healthy, HIV-negative adults with no recently reported acute infections or vaccinations. Every donor was a Caucasian adult residing in Nashville, Tennessee, USA. For unsorted samples, roughly 86 million PBMCs were counted and genomic DNA was extracted with the QIAamp DNA Blood Mini kit. After blood collection by leukapheresis, PBMCs were isolated using Ficoll-Histopaque density gradient centrifugation and then cryopreserved in the vapor phase of liquid nitrogen. This sequence originates from a woman aged 40 to 50 in good health. Some clones in this sample may be carry-over from other donors' samples. The sequencing sample was made of PBMCs. The sequence joins TRBV27 to TRBJ2-1, with the D gene too uncertain to name. The sequenced DNA is TGTGCCAGCAGTTTAGGGTTGGCGGTTTCGGACAATGAGCAGTTCTTC. It translates as CASSLGLAVSDNEQFF.